This T cell receptor (beta chain) was profiled in a study of patients and donors after allogeneic stem cell transplantation. MiXCR, run by TCRdb on the RT-PCR reads, gives a single entry per CDR3 protein. The sample holds more than 150,000 distinct CDR3 sequences, 24% seen once. Deletions cut 2 bases from V and 8 bases from J, with 16 bases between. This CDR3 region has 15 residues. Per the germline V gene, CDR1 is SGHTA and CDR2 is FQGNSA. The clonotype originates from a human donor who was either an allogeneic HSCT recipient or a stem cell or donor lymphocyte infusion donor (not recorded which). It is not recorded whose cells these are; they may come from a transplant donor. The V call is TRBV7-2, the J call TRBJ2-1; tentative D call: TRBD1 (6 bases). Sequenced: blood, either unsorted or a sorted T cell fraction (not recorded which). DNA for the CDR3: TGTGCCAGCAGCTTACTCAGGGGCGTTAACGATGAGCAGTTCTTC. It specifies CASSLLRGVNDEQFF.